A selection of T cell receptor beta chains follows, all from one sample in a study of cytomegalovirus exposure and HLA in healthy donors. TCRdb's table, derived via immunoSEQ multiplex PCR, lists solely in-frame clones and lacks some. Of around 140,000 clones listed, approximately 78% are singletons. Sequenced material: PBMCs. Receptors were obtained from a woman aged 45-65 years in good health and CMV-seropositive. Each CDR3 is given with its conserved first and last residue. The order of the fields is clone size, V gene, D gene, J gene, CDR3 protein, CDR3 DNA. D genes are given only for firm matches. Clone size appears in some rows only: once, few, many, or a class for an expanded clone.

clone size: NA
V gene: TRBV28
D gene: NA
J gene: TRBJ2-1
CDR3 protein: CASSSLRAGAYNEQFF
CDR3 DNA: TGTGCCAGCAGCTCCCTGCGGGCGGGCGCATACAATGAGCAGTTCTTC

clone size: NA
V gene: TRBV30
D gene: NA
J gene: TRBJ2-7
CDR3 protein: CAWSVLQPDLTYEQYF
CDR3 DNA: TGTGCCTGGAGTGTATTACAGCCAGATCTCACCTACGAGCAGTACTTC

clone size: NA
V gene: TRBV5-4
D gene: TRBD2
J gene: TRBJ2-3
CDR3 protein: CASSLTSGARDTQYF
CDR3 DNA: TGTGCCAGCAGCTTGACTAGCGGGGCGAGGGATACGCAGTATTTT

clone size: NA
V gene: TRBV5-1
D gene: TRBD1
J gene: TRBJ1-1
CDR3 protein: CASSSPTGWDTEAFF
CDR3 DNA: TGCGCCAGCAGCTCCCCGACAGGGTGGGACACTGAAGCTTTCTTT

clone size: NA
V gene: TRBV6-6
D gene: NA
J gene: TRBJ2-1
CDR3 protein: CASRKEGFRNEQFF
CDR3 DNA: TGTGCCAGCAGGAAGGAGGGATTCCGCAATGAGCAGTTCTTC

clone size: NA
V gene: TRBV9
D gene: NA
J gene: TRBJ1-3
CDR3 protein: CASSVGSTVQNSGNTIYF
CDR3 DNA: TGTGCCAGCAGCGTTGGTTCGACAGTTCAGAACTCTGGAAACACCATATATTTT

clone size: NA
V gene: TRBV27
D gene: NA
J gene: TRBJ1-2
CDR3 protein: CASSLGGNYGYTF
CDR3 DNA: TGTGCCAGCAGTTTGGGGGGGAACTATGGCTACACCTTC

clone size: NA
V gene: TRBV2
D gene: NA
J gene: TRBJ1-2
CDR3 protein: CASSRLYGYTF
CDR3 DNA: TGTGCCAGCAGCAGGTTATATGGCTACACCTTC

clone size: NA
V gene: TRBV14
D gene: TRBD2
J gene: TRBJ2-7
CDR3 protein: CASRRAGESYEQYF
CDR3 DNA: TGTGCCAGCAGAAGGGCGGGAGAGTCCTACGAGCAGTACTTC

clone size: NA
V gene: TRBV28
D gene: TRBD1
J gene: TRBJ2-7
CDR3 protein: CASRTGDYEQYF
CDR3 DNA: TGTGCCAGCAGGACAGGGGACTACGAGCAGTACTTC

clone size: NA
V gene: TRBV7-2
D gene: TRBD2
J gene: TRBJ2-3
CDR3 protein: CASSSASGGGDTQYF
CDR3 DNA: TGTGCCAGCAGCTCCGCTAGCGGGGGCGGCGATACGCAGTATTTT

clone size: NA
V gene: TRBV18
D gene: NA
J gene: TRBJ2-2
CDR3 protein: CASSPTRNTGELFF
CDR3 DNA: TGTGCCAGCTCACCAACTAGGAACACCGGGGAGCTGTTTTTT

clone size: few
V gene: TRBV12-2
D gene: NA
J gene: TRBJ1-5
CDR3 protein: CASRFLQGTQHF
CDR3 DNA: TGTGCAAGTCGCTTCCTACAGGGGACCCAGCATTTT

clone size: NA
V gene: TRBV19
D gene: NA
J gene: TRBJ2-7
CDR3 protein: CASSNPRGSYEQYF
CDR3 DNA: TGTGCCAGTAGTAACCCCCGGGGCTCCTACGAGCAGTACTTC

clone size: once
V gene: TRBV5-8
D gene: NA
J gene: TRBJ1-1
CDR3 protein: CASSFLVTGTEAFF
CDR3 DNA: TGTGCCAGCAGCTTTTTGGTGACGGGCACTGAAGCTTTCTTT

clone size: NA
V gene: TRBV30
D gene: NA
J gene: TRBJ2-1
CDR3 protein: CAWGPLEAGTSEQFF
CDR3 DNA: TGTGCCTGGGGTCCCCTTGAGGCAGGGACAAGTGAGCAGTTCTTC

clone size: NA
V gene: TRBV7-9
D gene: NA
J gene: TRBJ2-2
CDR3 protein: CASRPPGGPNTGELFF
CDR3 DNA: TGTGCCAGCAGACCCCCTGGAGGCCCAAACACCGGGGAGCTGTTTTTT

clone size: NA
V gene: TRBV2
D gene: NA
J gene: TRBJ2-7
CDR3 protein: CASSVVGSERYEQYF
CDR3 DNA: TGTGCCAGCAGTGTCGTCGGCTCAGAGCGCTACGAGCAGTACTTC

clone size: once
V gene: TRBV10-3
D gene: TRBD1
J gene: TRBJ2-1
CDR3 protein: CAISETGEQGNEQFF
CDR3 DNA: TGTGCCATCAGTGAGACAGGGGAACAAGGCAATGAGCAGTTCTTC

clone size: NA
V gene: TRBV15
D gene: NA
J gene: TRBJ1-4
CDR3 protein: CATNRASNEKLFF
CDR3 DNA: TGTGCCACCAACAGGGCAAGTAATGAAAAACTGTTTTTT

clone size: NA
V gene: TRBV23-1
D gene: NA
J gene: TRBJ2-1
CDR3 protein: CASSQNPPSSAYNEQFF
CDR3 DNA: TGCGCCAGCAGTCAAAACCCCCCCTCTAGCGCCTACAATGAGCAGTTCTTC

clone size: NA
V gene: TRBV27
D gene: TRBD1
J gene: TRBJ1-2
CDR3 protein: CASSLTGYYGYTF
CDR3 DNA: TGTGCCAGCAGCCTGACAGGGTACTATGGCTACACCTTC

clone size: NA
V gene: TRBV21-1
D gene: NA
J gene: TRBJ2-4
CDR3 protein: CASSKGEGGPEYAKNIQYF
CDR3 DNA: TGTGCCAGCAGCAAGGGGGAGGGGGGGCCCGAGTACGCCAAAAACATTCAGTACTTC

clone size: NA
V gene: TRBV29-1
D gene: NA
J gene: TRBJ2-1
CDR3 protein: CSVEDRSNEQFF
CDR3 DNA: TGCAGCGTTGAAGATCGGTCCAATGAGCAGTTCTTC

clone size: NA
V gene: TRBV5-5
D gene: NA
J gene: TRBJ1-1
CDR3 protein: CASSETHREAFF
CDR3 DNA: TGTGCCAGCAGCGAGACACACCGGGAAGCTTTCTTT

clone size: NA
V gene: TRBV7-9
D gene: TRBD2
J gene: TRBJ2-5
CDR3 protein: CASSLGGAWETQYF
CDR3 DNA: TGTGCCAGCAGTCTCGGGGGGGCCTGGGAGACCCAGTACTTC

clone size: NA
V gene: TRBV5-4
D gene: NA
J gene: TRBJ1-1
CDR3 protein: CASSSGTQGNTEAFF
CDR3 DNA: TGTGCCAGCAGCTCCGGGACTCAGGGGAACACTGAAGCTTTCTTT

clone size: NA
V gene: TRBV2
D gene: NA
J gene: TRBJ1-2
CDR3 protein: CASSELTELRGYTF
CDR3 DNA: TGTGCCAGCAGTGAACTAACAGAACTCCGGGGCTACACCTTC

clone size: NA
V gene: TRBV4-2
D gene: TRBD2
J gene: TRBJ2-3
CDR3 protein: CASSQPTQFPSGGSTDTQYF
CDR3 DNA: TGTGCCAGCAGCCAACCCACGCAGTTTCCTAGCGGGGGTAGCACAGATACGCAGTATTTT

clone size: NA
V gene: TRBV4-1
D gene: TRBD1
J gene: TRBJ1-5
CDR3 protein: CASSQEWYTGGGQPQHF
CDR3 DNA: TGCGCCAGCAGCCAAGAGTGGTATACAGGGGGTGGTCAGCCCCAGCATTTT

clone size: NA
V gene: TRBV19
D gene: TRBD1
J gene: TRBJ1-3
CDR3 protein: CASGQGSISGNTIYF
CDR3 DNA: TGTGCCAGTGGACAGGGGTCAATCTCTGGAAACACCATATATTTT